Presented here are 15 T cell receptor beta chains from one specimen sequenced in a study of cytomegalovirus exposure and HLA in healthy donors. The table came from immunoSEQ multiplex PCR; TCRdb's copy has only in-frame clones and leaves some out. Here the sample spans around 70,000 clones, 94% being singletons. Sequencing was carried out using PBMCs. These receptors came from a man aged 18 to 30 in good health and CMV-seropositive.

The chain uses TRBV28 and TRBJ1-5, with 9 bases that match TRBD1. Per the germline V gene, CDR1 is MDHEN and CDR2 is SYDVKM. The CDR3 is 18 residues long. J gave up 2 bases and V 5 bases, and 13 bases lay outside the gene matches. CDR3: CASSPHQGQGRGNQPQHF. The CDR3 coding sequence is TGTGCCAGCAGTCCCCACCAGGGACAGGGTCGGGGCAATCAGCCCCAGCATTTT.

The gene calls are TRBV14 and TRBJ1-1; tentatively, D is TRBD1 (6 bases). This CDR3 is built from 16 residues. The germline CDR1 and CDR2 sequences are SGHDN and FVKESK. The V end lost 1 base, the J end lost 1 base, and 13 bases lay between the germline ends. The CDR3 DNA is TGTGCCAGCAGCCAAGTGAGAGGGACACGGAACACTGAAGCTTTCTTT. Protein: CASSQVRGTRNTEAFF. The whole variable domain, filled in from reference TRBV14 and TRBJ1-1, reads EAGVTQFPSHSVIEKGQTVTLRCDPISGHDNLYWYRRVMGKEIKFLLHFVKESKQDESGMPNNRFLAERTGGTYSTLKVQPAELEDSGVYFCASSQVRGTRNTEAFFGQGTRLTVV.

Of note for this clone: Different DNA sequences within this sample yield the same CDR3. The rearrangement uses TRBV19 and TRBJ2-7, with D possibly TRBD1 on 5 matching bases. Germline values: CDR1 LNHDA, CDR2 SQIVND (reference sequence). Trimming shortened V by 6 bases and J by 7 bases, and 10 bases separated the two germline ends. The CDR3 length is 11 residues. CDR3 protein: CASSRSGEQYF. The DNA of the CDR3 is TGTGCCAGTAGCCGATCAGGGGAGCAGTACTTC.

This CDR3 is CASSLGRGNKNTEAFF. DNA of the CDR3: TGTGCCAGCAGCTTGGGGCGGGGGAACAAGAACACTGAAGCTTTCTTT. This sequence joins TRBV5-5 and TRBJ1-1; maybe TRBD1 (5 bases). Germline CDR1 is SGHKS and CDR2 is YYEKEE (reference sequence). Trimming took off 0 bases at V and 1 base at J, with 13 bases between the two ends. The CDR3 consists of 16 residues.

The rearrangement uses TRBV9 and TRBJ2-3; 7 nucleotides match TRBD2. Germline values: CDR1 SGDLS, CDR2 YYNGEE. The junction had 2 bases not matched to a gene; V was cut back by 3 bases and J by 1 base. The CDR3 loop spans 14 amino acids. The CDR3 region is CASSDREGTDTQYF. Here the CDR3 DNA reads TGTGCCAGCAGCGACCGGGAGGGCACAGATACGCAGTATTTT.

The chain links TRBV10-1 to TRBJ2-2, with TRBD2 identical over 11 bases. Germline V lookup: CDR1 WNHNN, CDR2 SYGVQD (reference sequence). CDR3 length: 15 residues. The trim removed 6 bases at V and 5 bases at J, leaving 5 bases unmatched. This CDR3 reads CASSVGTSGTGELFF. In nucleotides, the CDR3 is TGCGCCAGCAGCGTCGGGACTAGCGGAACCGGGGAGCTGTTTTTT.

The V call is TRBV11-3, the J call TRBJ2-2; 10 bases are a match to TRBD2. This CDR3 comprises 16 residues. The junction had 8 bases not matched to a gene; V was cut back by 5 bases and J by 5 bases. The germline V gene has CDR1 SGHNT and CDR2 YENEEA. The CDR3 sequence: CASSKREGRGTGELFF. CDR3 nucleotides: TGTGCCAGCAGCAAGCGGGAGGGCCGGGGGACCGGGGAGCTGTTTTTT.

The chain carries TRBV4-1 and TRBJ1-1, with 8 nucleotides matching TRBD1. The junction had 10 bases not matched to a gene; V was cut back by 1 base and J by 6 bases. This CDR3 contains 16 residues. Germline-derived CDR1 and CDR2 are MGHRA and YSYEKL. The DNA of the CDR3 is TGCGCCAGCAGCCAAGTCCTAAGACAGGGGAGGCCTGAAGCTTTCTTT. Translation gives CASSQVLRQGRPEAFF.

CDR3 residues: CASSKNIPTNEKLFF. In DNA, the CDR3 is TGTGCCAGCAGTAAAAACATTCCAACTAATGAAAAACTGTTTTTT. The chain joins TRBV6-1 to TRBJ1-4; the D is unclear. Per germline, CDR1 MNHNS and CDR2 SASEGT. This CDR3 has 15 amino acids. V lost 5 bases, J lost 0 bases, and 10 bases lay in between.

V is TRBV10-1 and J is TRBJ2-7; 7 nucleotides align to TRBD1. Germline loops: CDR1 WNHNN, CDR2 SYGVQD (reference sequence). This CDR3 has 16 amino acids. The ends lost 6 bases at V and 2 bases at J; junction bases unmatched: 13. The CDR3 loop reads CASRTLPGQPTYEQYF. For the CDR3, the DNA is TGCGCCAGCAGGACTCTCCCGGGACAGCCGACCTACGAGCAGTACTTC.

This clone was observed once. The chain couples TRBV7-6 to TRBJ2-3; a weak D match, TRBD2 (6 bases). V gave up 1 base and J gave up 3 bases, with 11 bases separating them. The CDR3 is 15 amino acids. Germline V CDR1 and CDR2: SGHVS, FNYEAQ. CDR3 residues: CASSLVGSKTDTQYF. In DNA form, the CDR3 reads TGTGCCAGCAGCTTAGTCGGGAGTAAAACAGATACGCAGTATTTT.

The chain combines TRBV9 with TRBJ2-3, with D perhaps matching TRBD2 (5 bases). The germline CDR1 and CDR2 sequences are SGDLS and YYNGEE. Trimming shortened V by 3 bases and J by 4 bases, and 15 bases separated the two germline ends. The length of the CDR3 is 15 residues. The CDR3 loop reads CASSASKRRPDTQYF. CDR3 coding DNA: TGTGCCAGCAGCGCTTCCAAGAGGAGGCCAGATACGCAGTATTTT.

CDR3 loop: CASRTSGSSYNEQFF. CDR3 DNA sequence: TGCGCCAGCAGGACTAGCGGGAGCTCCTACAATGAGCAGTTCTTC. The V gene is TRBV5-1, the J gene TRBJ2-1; TRBD2 agrees at 12 bases. Trimming at V came to 5 bases and at J to 0 bases, leaving 0 bases not matched to a gene. CDR1 and CDR2 from the germline V gene are SGHRS and YFSETQ. CDR3 size: 15 residues.

The chain combines TRBV28 with TRBJ1-2; possibly TRBD1 for D (6 bases). The CDR3 is 14 amino acids. Germline V gene lookup returns CDR1 MDHEN and CDR2 SYDVKM. The V end lost 8 bases, the J end lost 2 bases, and 15 bases lay between the germline ends. CDR3 residues: CASREGGANYGYTF. CDR3 sequence (DNA): TGTGCCAGCCGCGAGGGGGGGGCGAACTATGGCTACACCTTC.

The chain links TRBV27 to TRBJ1-2, with a possible D match to TRBD1 (6 bases). This CDR3 is 14 amino acids long. CDR1 is MNHEY, CDR2 SMNVEV, per germline (reference sequence). Trimming took off 11 bases at V and 1 base at J, with 17 bases between the two ends. The CDR3 here is CAQSGGTFNYGYTF. The DNA for the CDR3 is TGTGCCCAGTCGGGGGGCACTTTTAACTATGGCTACACCTTC.